This T cell receptor (beta chain) is drawn from a study of blood T cell repertoires in COVID-19. Background on the study: Acute and convalescent COVID-19 samples came from the United States, Italy and Spain. The cDNA or gDNA used as material had been derived from T cells, B-cell-depleted T cells, or PBMCs.

The CDR3 runs 17 residues. V lost 6 bases, J lost 0 bases, and 11 bases stayed unmatched. The germline V gene has CDR1 SNHLY and CDR2 FYNNEI. Per the authors' pipeline: Researchers report that nucleated cell counts were estimated from reference gene primer amplification. The method was immunoSEQ multiplex PCR; TCRdb's version includes in-frame clones alone and lacks a portion of them. Clone size and V and J calls were adopted from that table, with D and trimming inferred from the DNA. The sample yields about 36,000 clones, around 90% seen once. This clone has just a few counts. The sequenced material came from peripheral blood. This receptor was identified in a man between 60 and 75 years old with acute or convalescent COVID-19. The chain links TRBV2 to TRBJ1-5; TRBD1 aligns across 7 bases. The CDR3 protein is CASRRTGDFYSNQPQHF. The CDR3 DNA reads as TGTGCCAGCAGGCGGACAGGAGATTTCTATAGCAATCAGCCCCAGCATTTT. Combining the CDR3 with reference TRBV2 and TRBJ1-5 gives the whole variable domain EPEVTQTPSHQVTQMGQEVILRCVPISNHLYFYWYRQILGQKVEFLVSFYNNEISEKSEIFDDQFSVERPDGSNFTLKIRSTKLEDSAMYFCASRRTGDFYSNQPQHFGDGTRLSIL.